The sequence of this TCR beta chain was determined in a study of cytomegalovirus exposure and HLA in healthy donors. Study-wide context: Earlier findings included nearly 120 million unique TCR beta sequences obtained from about 180 million T cells.

Study-wide results and limits: The investigators catalogued 150 or so TCR beta chains as cytomegalovirus-associated. Data from an earlier analysis indicated that most TCR beta V segments were productive either about 87% or about 30% of the time.

Amplification used 60 Vbeta primers and 13 Jbeta primers. TCRdb's table, derived via immunoSEQ multiplex PCR, lists solely in-frame clones and lacks some. The table shows roughly 120,000 clones, with 80% occurring only once. Germline CDR1 SGHVS, CDR2 FNYEAQ. The CDR3 covers 16 residues. Turning to this clone: Antigen: not known.

This clonotype originated in a man aged 30 to 45 in good health and CMV-seronegative. The sample comprised PBMCs. The chain is built from TRBV7-6 and TRBJ2-5; the D gene is possibly TRBD1 (6 bases). Gene TRBJ2-7 matches the end of the DNA better, so the J call may be wrong. DNA of the CDR3: TGTGCCAGCAGCTTAGCCTCGGGACAAGGTGCCTACGAGCAGTACTTC. It specifies CASSLASGQGAYEQYF.